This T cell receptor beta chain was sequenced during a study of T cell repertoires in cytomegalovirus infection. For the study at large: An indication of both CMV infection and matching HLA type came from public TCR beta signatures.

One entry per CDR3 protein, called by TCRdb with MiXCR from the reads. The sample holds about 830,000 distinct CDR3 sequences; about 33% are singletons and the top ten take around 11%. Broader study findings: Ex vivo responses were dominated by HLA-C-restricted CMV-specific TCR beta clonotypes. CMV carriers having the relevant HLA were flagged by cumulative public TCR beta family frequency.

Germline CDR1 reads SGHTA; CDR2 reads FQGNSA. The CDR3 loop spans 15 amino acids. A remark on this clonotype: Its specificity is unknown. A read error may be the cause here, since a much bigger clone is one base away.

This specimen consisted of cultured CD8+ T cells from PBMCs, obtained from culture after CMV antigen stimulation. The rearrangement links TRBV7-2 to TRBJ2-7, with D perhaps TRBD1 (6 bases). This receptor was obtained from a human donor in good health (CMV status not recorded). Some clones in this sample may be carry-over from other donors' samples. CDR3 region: CVSSISTGLSYEQYV. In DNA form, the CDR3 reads TGTGTCAGCAGCATCTCCACAGGGTTATCCTACGAGCAGTACGTC.